The clone carrying this T cell receptor beta chain was seen only a few times. The sample belongs to a study of human T cells and chemical hapten exposure. TCRdb reanalysed the RACE reads using MiXCR and keeps one entry per CDR3 protein. The repertoire holds about 80,000 distinct CDR3 sequences, with about 9.3% as singletons. The CDR3 totals 15 residues. Germline CDR1 reads LGHDT; CDR2 reads YNNKEL (reference sequence). V trimming: 5 bases; J trimming: 7 bases; junction bases outside the gene matches: 11. Specified time point: patch test 1, 2 weeks after DPC sensitization. Treatment of the sample: therapeutic diphenylcyclopropenone sensitization with weekly scalp DPC.

Sequenced material: whole blood, taken in connection with sensitization to the hapten diphenylcyclopropenone (DPC). J is TRBJ2-1 and V is TRBV3-1, with 7 bases identical to TRBD1. The sequence was obtained from a woman aged 45-65 years with alopecia areata. Some clones in this sample may be carry-over from other donors' samples. The CDR3 reads CASSSRAGGWNEQFF. CDR3 DNA: TGTGCCAGCAGCTCCCGGGCAGGGGGTTGGAATGAGCAGTTCTTC.